Listed here are 6 T cell receptor beta chains from one sample, sequenced in a study of T cell repertoires in cytomegalovirus infection. From the reads, TCRdb called clonotypes with MiXCR, one entry per CDR3 protein. The sample contains around 430,000 distinct CDR3 sequences, 42% of which appear only once. Their cognate antigens are unknown. This sample comprised cultured PBMCs, obtained from culture after CMV antigen stimulation. The receptors originated from a human donor in good health (CMV status not recorded). Some clones in this sample may be carry-over from other donors' samples.

The chain employs TRBV7-2 and TRBJ1-5, with TRBD1 as a possible D gene (6 bases). V was pared by 5 bases and J by 0 bases, with 23 bases between. CDR3 size: 19 residues. Germline-derived CDR1 and CDR2 are SGHTA and FQGNSA. CDR3 coding DNA: TGTGCCAGCAGCCCGACTGGACAGCCCGCTTACTATAGCAATCAGCCCCAGCATTTT. It yields the protein CASSPTGQPAYYSNQPQHF.

This clonotype was found a few times. This chain uses TRBV5-4 with TRBJ1-1; D is possibly TRBD1 (5 bases). Germline lookup yields CDR1 SGHNT and CDR2 YYREEE (reference sequence). The CDR3 runs to 13 residues. V was pared by 5 bases and J by 0 bases, with 8 bases between. The CDR3 coding sequence is TGTGCCAGCAGGTACAGGATGAACACTGAAGCTTTCTTT. It codes for CASRYRMNTEAFF.

The V gene is TRBV19, the J gene TRBJ2-7; maybe TRBD1 (5 bases). Germline loops: CDR1 LNHDA, CDR2 SQIVND (reference sequence). V gave up 3 bases and J gave up 3 bases, with 18 bases separating them. The CDR3 totals 16 residues. The CDR3 is CASSMGATATYYEQYF. The DNA for the CDR3 is TGTGCCAGTAGTATGGGCGCGACAGCTACCTACTACGAGCAGTACTTC.

The chain uses TRBV5-5 and TRBJ2-5, with 9 nucleotides matching TRBD2. The trim removed 4 bases at V and 6 bases at J, leaving 7 bases unmatched. The CDR3 sequence is 14 residues long. Germline-derived CDR1 and CDR2 are SGHKS and YYEKEE (reference sequence). The CDR3 here is CASSAGTSLQTQYF. Here the CDR3 DNA reads TGTGCCAGCAGCGCGGGGACTAGCCTGCAGACCCAGTACTTC.

The chain is built from TRBV7-6 and TRBJ2-3; 7 bases fit TRBD1. In germline, CDR1 is SGHVS, CDR2 FNYEAQ. The junction had 7 bases not matched to a gene; V was cut back by 5 bases and J by 2 bases. The CDR3 has 15 residues. The CDR3 DNA reads as TGTGCCAGCAGCCAGCAGGGGGTTGTCACAGATACGCAGTATTTT. It translates to CASSQQGVVTDTQYF.

V is TRBV7-2 and J is TRBJ2-7; 8 bases are shared with TRBD2. Germline lookup yields CDR1 SGHTA and CDR2 FQGNSA. V was pared by 2 bases and J by 7 bases, with 4 bases of the junction left unmatched. This CDR3 spans 13 amino acids. The CDR3 loop reads CASSLSGSWEQYF. As DNA, the CDR3 is TGTGCCAGCAGCTTAAGCGGGAGTTGGGAGCAGTACTTC.